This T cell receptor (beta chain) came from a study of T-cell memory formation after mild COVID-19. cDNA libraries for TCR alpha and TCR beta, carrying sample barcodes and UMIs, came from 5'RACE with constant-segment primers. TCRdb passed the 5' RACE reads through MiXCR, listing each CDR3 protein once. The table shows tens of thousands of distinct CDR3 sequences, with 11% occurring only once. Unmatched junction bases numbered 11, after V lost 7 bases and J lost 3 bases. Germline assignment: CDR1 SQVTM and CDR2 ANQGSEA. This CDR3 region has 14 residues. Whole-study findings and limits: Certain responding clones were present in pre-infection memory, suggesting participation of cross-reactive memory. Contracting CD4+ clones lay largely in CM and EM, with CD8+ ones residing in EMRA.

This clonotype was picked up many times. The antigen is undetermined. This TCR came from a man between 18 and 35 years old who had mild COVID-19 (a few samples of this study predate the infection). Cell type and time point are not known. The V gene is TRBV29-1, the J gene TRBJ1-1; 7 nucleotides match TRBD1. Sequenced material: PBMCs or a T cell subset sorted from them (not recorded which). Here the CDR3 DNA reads TGCAGCGCTCGTAGGGGGCTAGCGTACACTGAAGCTTTCTTT. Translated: CSARRGLAYTEAFF.